A single sample gave rise to the 8 T cell receptor beta chains below, sequenced in a study of cytomegalovirus exposure and HLA in healthy donors. It was with 60 Vbeta and 13 Jbeta primers that the PCR ran. Using immunoSEQ multiplex PCR, the repertoire was profiled, and TCRdb retains in-frame clones only, with some absent. The data show 140,000 to 150,000 clones, around 59% seen once. The specimen was PBMCs. These receptor sequences come from a male donor in good health and CMV-seronegative.

This clone has a handful of counts. J is TRBJ1-4 and V is TRBV4-1, with D perhaps TRBD1 (5 bases). The germline V gene encodes CDR1 MGHRA and CDR2 YSYEKL. The CDR3 consists of 16 residues. Trimming stripped 0 bases from V and 5 bases from J, with 13 bases between. CDR3 nucleotide sequence: TGCGCCAGCAGCCAAGAAGGGAGGGGCTTCAATGAAAAACTGTTTTTT. It encodes CASSQEGRGFNEKLFF.

This rearrangement joins TRBV18 to TRBJ1-5, with a possible D match to TRBD1 (6 bases). Between the trimmed V and J ends, which lost 3 bases and 4 bases, there was a span of 10 bases. Germline CDR1 is KGHSH and CDR2 is LQKENI. This CDR3 contains 14 residues. The CDR3 sequence: CASSPRTANQPQHF. The CDR3 DNA reads TGTGCCAGCTCACCCCGGACAGCTAATCAGCCCCAGCATTTT.

This clone was seen only a few times. The rearrangement links TRBV11-2 to TRBJ1-1, with D possibly matching TRBD1 (5 bases). Trimming shortened V by 5 bases and J by 10 bases, and 20 bases separated the two germline ends. This CDR3 region has 14 residues. Germline-derived CDR1 and CDR2 are SGHAT and FQNNGV. The CDR3 DNA reads as TGTGCCAGCAGCCTGGGGCAGGACCCTCCCGGAGCTTTCTTT. Translation: CASSLGQDPPGAFF.

In its sample, this clone was seen a few times. The chain has TRBV11-2 and TRBJ2-7; 8 bases agree with TRBD2. The CDR3 covers 14 residues. The V segment lost 4 bases and the J segment 3 bases; nucleotides outside the gene matches: 5. The germline V gene encodes CDR1 SGHAT and CDR2 FQNNGV. The DNA of the CDR3 is TGTGCCAGCAGCTCCTCCGGGGGGGGCTACGAGCAGTACTTC. Protein product: CASSSSGGGYEQYF.

The sample holds a few counts of this clone. The V gene is TRBV14, the J gene TRBJ1-2; TRBD1 aligns across 7 bases. After removal of 1 base from V and 1 base from J, the junction contained 3 bases not matched to a gene. The CDR3 consists of 15 residues. Germline CDR1 is SGHDN and CDR2 is FVKESK. CDR3 nucleotide sequence: TGTGCCAGCAGCCAAGGGGACAGTGGTAACTATGGCTACACCTTC. Translating it yields CASSQGDSGNYGYTF.

The rearrangement links TRBV5-1 to TRBJ1-2, with D perhaps matching TRBD1 (5 bases). The CDR3 length is 13 residues. V was pared by 4 bases and J by 2 bases, with 9 bases between. Germline V gives CDR1 SGHRS, CDR2 YFSETQ. The CDR3 sequence: CASSQGQNYGYTF. In nucleotides, the CDR3 is TGCGCCAGCAGCCAAGGACAAAACTATGGCTACACCTTC.

The chain uses TRBV5-6 and TRBJ2-3, with 9 bases aligning to TRBD1. V lost 5 bases to trimming and J lost 0 bases; unmatched junction nucleotides: 4. The CDR3 is 15 residues long. Germline loops: CDR1 SGHDT, CDR2 YYEEEE. The chain's CDR3 is CASSIGQGSTDTQYF. Here the CDR3 DNA reads TGTGCCAGCAGTATCGGACAGGGGAGCACAGATACGCAGTATTTT.

The rearrangement joins TRBV7-2 to TRBJ2-7, with 7 nucleotides matching TRBD1. Germline CDR1 and CDR2: SGHTA and FQGNSA. With 5 bases clipped from V and 4 bases from J, the junction kept 8 bases outside the gene matches. The length of the CDR3 is 14 residues. DNA of the CDR3: TGTGCCAGCAGCCCCGGGACAGCTTTATACGAGCAGTACTTC. Translating gives CASSPGTALYEQYF.